This T cell receptor beta chain was sequenced during a study of T cells after yellow fever vaccination. The CDR3 runs to 13 residues. The germline V and J ends were trimmed by 5 bases and 2 bases, with 8 bases remaining between them. CDR1 LGHNA and CDR2 YSLEER come from the germline V gene. The study, taken as a whole, reports: The CD4 and CD8 compartments had a small share of their clonotypes in common.

This clonotype has at least ten counts. Its antigen is undetermined. They built TCR cDNA with 5'RACE template switching, a step that put in a universal primer site and UMIs. TCRdb used MiXCR to reprocess the 5' RACE reads, holding one entry per CDR3 protein. Of some 400,000 distinct CDR3 sequences listed, about 19% were seen once; the top ten hold roughly a sixth. The input for sequencing was PBMCs, taken before the yellow fever booster vaccination. The TCR was taken from a young man who received the YFV17D yellow fever vaccine. This chain connects TRBV4-3 to TRBJ2-3, with D uncertain. CDR3: CASSFIVTDTQYF. The DNA of the CDR3 is TGCGCCAGCAGCTTTATAGTCACAGATACGCAGTATTTT.